This is a list of T cell receptor beta chains from one sample in a study of cytomegalovirus exposure and HLA in healthy donors. The protocol was immunoSEQ multiplex PCR, while the TCRdb copy is restricted to in-frame clones and leaves out a portion. The sample lists 130,000 to 150,000 clones; roughly 90% were seen once. The specimen was PBMCs. The receptors were gathered from a man in his late teens or twenties in good health and CMV-seronegative. CDR3s include the opening cysteine and the closing phenylalanine or tryptophan. D genes are given only for firm matches. The size of a clone is reported for some rows only, either as once, few or many, or as a class for expanded clones.

clone_size	d_call	j_call	v_call	cdr3_aa	cdr3_nt
.	.	TRBJ2-7	TRBV19	CASRKGGEAYEQYF	TGTGCCAGTCGTAAGGGGGGGGAGGCCTACGAGCAGTACTTC
.	.	TRBJ2-5	TRBV18	CASSPPGSPGETQYF	TGTGCCAGCTCACCGCCCGGCTCTCCGGGAGAGACCCAGTACTTC
.	.	TRBJ2-4	TRBV18	CASSSGQLAKNIQYF	TGTGCCAGCTCATCGGGACAACTAGCCAAAAACATTCAGTACTTC
.	TRBD2	TRBJ2-3	TRBV18	CASSPTGGTQYF	TGTGCCAGCTCACCAACGGGAGGGACGCAGTATTTT
.	TRBD2	TRBJ2-7	TRBV4-3	CASSQVYAGGPVLEQYF	TGCGCCAGCAGCCAAGTTTACGCGGGAGGGCCGGTACTCGAGCAGTACTTC
.	TRBD2	TRBJ2-3	TRBV5-1	CATSTSGKITDTQYF	TGCGCCACCTCGACTAGCGGGAAGATCACAGATACGCAGTATTTT
.	TRBD1	TRBJ1-5	TRBV18	CASSPTATGVPGSPQHF	TGTGCCAGCTCCCCGACGGCGACAGGGGTGCCCGGATCACCCCAGCATTTT
.	.	TRBJ2-7	TRBV5-1	CASSLGDTGQGYEQYF	TGCGCCAGCAGCTTGGGGGATACGGGGCAGGGGTACGAGCAGTACTTC
.	TRBD1	TRBJ1-2	TRBV6-1	CASSEVIGQGNYGYTF	TGTGCCAGCAGTGAAGTTATTGGACAGGGCAACTATGGCTACACCTTC
.	TRBD2	TRBJ2-1	TRBV5-1	CASSLVRAGGRGFEQFF	TGCGCCAGCAGCTTGGTTCGAGCGGGGGGGCGTGGGTTTGAGCAGTTCTTC
.	TRBD1	TRBJ2-7	TRBV19	CASSISSQGGTYEQYF	TGTGCCAGTAGTATATCTTCACAGGGGGGCACCTACGAGCAGTACTTC
.	.	TRBJ2-2	TRBV4-1	CASSQRPLDKNTGELFF	TGCGCCAGCAGCCAGAGGCCACTAGATAAGAACACCGGGGAGCTGTTTTTT
.	TRBD2	TRBJ2-1	TRBV4-3	CASSRGLANEQFF	TGCGCCAGCAGCCGGGGACTAGCCAATGAGCAGTTCTTC
.	.	TRBJ2-1	TRBV7-9	CASSEESYLVEQFF	TGTGCCAGCAGCGAGGAATCTTACCTGGTAGAGCAGTTCTTC
.	TRBD2	TRBJ2-3	TRBV13	CASSFILSERERPDTQYF	TGTGCCAGCAGTTTTATCCTCTCCGAGCGGGAGCGACCAGATACGCAGTATTTT
.	TRBD1	TRBJ1-6	TRBV12-5	CASGAGQGNSPLHF	TGTGCTAGTGGGGCTGGACAGGGTAATTCACCCCTCCACTTT
.	.	TRBJ1-5	TRBV6-6	CASSYRTEFSNQPQHF	TGTGCCAGCAGTTACAGGACTGAGTTTAGCAATCAGCCCCAGCATTTT
.	TRBD1	TRBJ1-4	TRBV30	CAWSVRGREGEKLFF	TGTGCCTGGAGTGTTAGGGGGCGCGAGGGTGAAAAACTGTTTTTT
few	TRBD1	TRBJ1-1	TRBV30	CAWSVGTGNTEAFF	TGTGCCTGGAGTGTAGGGACAGGGAACACTGAAGCTTTCTTT
medium-sized	.	TRBJ2-7	TRBV15	CATSKGAGSGSYEQYF	TGTGCCACCAGCAAGGGGGCGGGGAGTGGGTCCTACGAGCAGTACTTC
few	TRBD1	TRBJ1-1	TRBV10-2	CASSARTGGATEAFF	TGCGCCAGCAGTGCCCGGACAGGGGGCGCGACTGAAGCTTTCTTT
few	.	TRBJ1-2	TRBV5-4	CASSGRTDRSDGYTF	TGTGCCAGCAGCGGACGGACCGACAGGTCTGACGGCTACACCTTC
.	.	TRBJ2-7	TRBV5-6	CASSFLSYEQYF	TGTGCCAGCAGCTTCCTCTCCTACGAGCAGTACTTC
.	TRBD1	TRBJ2-2	TRBV27	CASSLLIGTGLGELFF	TGTGCCAGCAGTTTACTTATAGGGACAGGATTAGGGGAGCTGTTTTTT
.	.	TRBJ2-7	TRBV6-6	CASSPTWAPYEQYF	TGTGCCAGCAGTCCGACCTGGGCTCCCTACGAGCAGTACTTC
.	TRBD2	TRBJ2-4	TRBV19	CASRLAGPKNIQYF	TGTGCCAGTAGACTAGCGGGCCCTAAAAACATTCAGTACTTC
.	.	TRBJ1-1	TRBV6-5	CASSLSDTKNTEAFF	TGTGCCAGCAGTTTGTCAGATACTAAGAACACTGAAGCTTTCTTT